This T cell receptor (beta chain) was retrieved from a study of T cell changes during pregnancy in multiple sclerosis. This clone was counted once. TCRdb keeps only in-frame clones here, not all; method: immunoSEQ multiplex PCR. The table has 50,000 to 55,000 clones, around 90% seen once. J lost 4 bases, V lost 4 bases, and 11 bases had no gene match. CDR1 SGDLS and CDR2 YYNGEE come from the germline V gene. The CDR3 is 15 amino acids. The chain employs TRBV9 and TRBJ2-7; TRBD1 agrees at 7 bases. The specimen was CD4+ T cells from peripheral blood mononuclear cells, collected in the third trimester of pregnancy. The sequence derives from a female donor with multiple sclerosis, enrolled in a pregnancy study. CDR3 DNA sequence: TGTGCCAGCAGCCCTCACCCGGGACAGAATTACGAGCAGTACTTC. Translating gives CASSPHPGQNYEQYF.